This T cell receptor (beta chain) originates from a study of cytomegalovirus exposure and HLA in healthy donors. The V end was cut by 2 bases, the J end by 1 base, with 10 bases between. The germline V gene encodes CDR1 SGHAT and CDR2 FQNNGV. The CDR3 consists of 15 residues. It was with 60 Vbeta and 13 Jbeta primers that the PCR ran. Sequencing was performed with immunoSEQ multiplex PCR; in TCRdb, only in-frame clones are kept and a portion is missing. The sample includes approximately 200,000 clones, 75% to 85% seen only once; the top ten take under 3%. Sequencing was done on a sample of PBMCs. This clonotype was sampled from a woman aged 50 to 60 in good health and CMV-seronegative. The chain joins TRBV11-2 to TRBJ2-3; tentatively, D is TRBD1 (7 bases). The CDR3 loop reads CASSLSGGRTDTQYF. CDR3 nucleotides: TGTGCCAGCAGCTTATCAGGGGGGCGCACAGATACGCAGTATTTT.